These 29 T cell receptor beta chains were all obtained from the same sample, sequenced in a study of radiotherapy plus CTLA-4 blockade in lung cancer. This table comes from immunoSEQ multiplex PCR, and its TCRdb copy is limited to in-frame clones, with some not included. The sample holds about 25,000 clones, about three quarters seen once. Sequenced material: peripheral blood, taken from a patient treated with radiotherapy plus ipilimumab. The receptors stem from a human donor with non-small cell lung cancer who had stable disease on radiotherapy plus ipilimumab.

The rearrangement joins TRBV5-1 to TRBJ1-2; weak D call: TRBD1 (5 bases). Germline CDR1 is SGHRS and CDR2 is YFSETQ. Trimming removed 4 bases from V and 9 bases from J, with 16 bases in between. The CDR3 runs 13 residues. CDR3 in amino acids: CASSIWDQESYTF. The CDR3 nucleotides read TGCGCCAGCAGCATATGGGACCAGGAAAGCTACACCTTC.

The genes are TRBV18 and TRBJ1-1, with unresolved D. The germline gives CDR1 KGHSH, CDR2 LQKENI. CDR3 length equals 15 residues. V lost 3 bases and J 4 bases, leaving 15 bases between the germline ends. The DNA for the CDR3 is TGTGCCAGCTCACCTACCACAATGGACCGCACTGAAGCTTTCTTT. It translates to CASSPTTMDRTEAFF. The full variable domain, completed using reference TRBV18 and TRBJ1-1, is NAGVMQNPRHLVRRRGQEARLRCSPMKGHSHVYWYRQLPEEGLKFMVYLQKENIIDESGMPKERFSAEFPKEGPSILRIQQVVRGDSAAYFCASSPTTMDRTEAFFGQGTRLTVV.

The chain combines TRBV28 with TRBJ1-5, with D possibly TRBD1 on 6 matching bases. Germline V gene lookup returns CDR1 MDHEN and CDR2 SYDVKM. The CDR3 consists of 16 residues. Between the trimmed V and J ends, which lost 7 bases and 2 bases, there was a span of 18 bases. This CDR3 is CASKDGGGDGNQPQHF. The CDR3 DNA follows: TGTGCCAGCAAAGACGGAGGGGGTGACGGCAATCAGCCCCAGCATTTT.

The rearrangement links TRBV14 to TRBJ1-3; the D gene is possibly TRBD1 (6 bases). The CDR3 runs 18 residues. The V end was cut by 4 bases, the J end by 0 bases, with 19 bases between. Germline-derived CDR1 and CDR2 are SGHDN and FVKESK. CDR3 region: CASSPTGQYYNSGNTIYF. The CDR3 coding sequence is TGTGCCAGCAGCCCAACAGGACAGTATTACAACTCTGGAAACACCATATATTTT.

The rearrangement joins TRBV21-1 to TRBJ1-1; TRBD1, the table's D call, was not compared with the DNA. TRBV21-1 is shown as a pseudogene. The CDR3 is 18 amino acids. CDR3 sequence reads: CASSKIARGPPLNTEAFF. CDR3 DNA: TGTGCCAGCAGCAAAATAGCCAGGGGTCCTCCTCTCAACACTGAAGCTTTCTTT.

V and J are TRBV7-2 and TRBJ2-7; perhaps TRBD2 as D (6 bases). Germline CDR1 reads SGHTA; CDR2 reads FQGNSA. The CDR3 runs 15 residues. V was pared by 5 bases and J by 8 bases, with 22 bases between. The CDR3 DNA reads TGTGCCAGCAGCCCATCGGCTGGAGGGCCTATCCAGCAGTACTTC. It encodes CASSPSAGGPIQQYF.

This clone was detected a few times. The DNA for the CDR3 is TGTGCCAGCAGCTTAGGGGGAATGGGCACAGATACGCAGTATTTT. Translated, it gives CASSLGGMGTDTQYF. The chain links TRBV11-2 to TRBJ2-3; D unclear. V was shortened by 1 base and J by 1 base, with 9 bases between the two germline ends. Germline assignment: CDR1 SGHAT and CDR2 FQNNGV. The CDR3 extends over 15 amino acids.

The V and J genes are TRBV5-1 and TRBJ2-7; D remains ambiguous. The CDR3 covers 15 residues. V lost 1 base to trimming and J lost 0 bases, with 11 bases between them. Germline-derived CDR1 and CDR2 are SGHRS and YFSETQ. Written as DNA, the CDR3 is TGCGCCAGCAGCTTGATCGCGGATGCCTCCTACGAGCAGTACTTC. Translating gives CASSLIADASYEQYF.

V is TRBV6-5 and J is TRBJ2-1, with 8 bases lining up with TRBD1. Germline CDR1 reads MNHEY; CDR2 reads SVGAGI. V shed 2 bases, J shed 8 bases, and the junction held 5 bases outside the gene matches. The CDR3 is 14 residues long. CDR3 sequence (DNA): TGTGCCAGCAGTTACACGGACAGGGCCGATGAGCAGTTCTTC. Protein product: CASSYTDRADEQFF.

V gene TRBV7-2 combines with J gene TRBJ2-7; D is perhaps TRBD2 (7 bases). Trimming stripped 5 bases from V and 2 bases from J, with 10 bases between. This CDR3 spans 13 amino acids. CDR1 is SGHTA, CDR2 FQGNSA, per germline. The CDR3 bases are TGTGCCAGCAGCCCGCGGGGGCCCTACGAGCAGTACTTC. Translation: CASSPRGPYEQYF.

In this sample, this clone turned up once. The chain joins TRBV9 to TRBJ2-3; 10 bases map to TRBD2. V lost 4 bases to trimming and J lost 6 bases; unmatched junction nucleotides: 11. This CDR3 has 16 amino acids. CDR1 SGDLS and CDR2 YYNGEE come from the germline V gene. The CDR3, as DNA: TGTGCCAGCAGCCCCCGGCTAGCGGGAGCCATGGATACGCAGTATTTT. This sequence encodes CASSPRLAGAMDTQYF.

The rearrangement joins TRBV19 to TRBJ1-2; the D is unclear. The length of the CDR3 is 12 residues. The V gene's germline CDR1 is LNHDA and CDR2 SQIVND (reference sequence). V dropped 4 bases and J dropped 4 bases, with 7 bases sitting between them. This chain's CDR3 is CASSRLTYGYTF. The CDR3 DNA reads as TGTGCCAGTAGTAGGTTGACCTATGGCTACACCTTC. Complete variable domain (other parts from reference TRBV19 and TRBJ1-2): DGGITQSPKYLFRKEGQNVTLSCEQNLNHDAMYWYRQDPGQGLRLIYYSQIVNDFQKGDIAEGYSVSREKKESFPLTVTSAQKNPTAFYLCASSRLTYGYTFGSGTRLTVV.

The CDR3 coding sequence is TGCGCCAGCAGCTTGTCCGGGGTCGGGGGGAACGAGCAGTACTTC. It encodes CASSLSGVGGNEQYF. The chain carries TRBV5-1 and TRBJ2-7, with 7 positions matching TRBD2. Germline V CDR1 and CDR2: SGHRS, YFSETQ. This CDR3 is 15 amino acids long. Unmatched junction bases numbered 9, after V lost 1 base and J lost 5 bases.

The chain carries TRBV7-9 and TRBJ2-2; unclear D gene. The germline V gene encodes CDR1 SEHNR and CDR2 FQNEAQ (reference sequence). V lost 1 base to trimming and J lost 6 bases, with 3 bases between them. This CDR3 is built from 12 residues. The CDR3, as DNA: TGTGCCAGCAGCTTAGGGGCCGGGGAGCTGTTTTTT. Its protein product is CASSLGAGELFF.

The chain has TRBV5-8 and TRBJ2-1, with 7 nucleotides matching TRBD1. CDR1 is SGHTS and CDR2 is YDEGEE in the germline V gene. J gave up 4 bases and V 4 bases, and 17 bases lay outside the gene matches. The CDR3 runs 18 residues. As DNA, the CDR3 is TGTGCCAGCAGCCCCGGCCACCGACAGGGTAGATTTTACAATGAGCAGTTCTTC. Translation gives CASSPGHRQGRFYNEQFF.

The chain has TRBV11-2 and TRBJ2-1; 8 positions agree with TRBD2. With 1 base clipped from V and 6 bases from J, the junction kept 5 bases outside the gene matches. Germline V gene lookup returns CDR1 SGHAT and CDR2 FQNNGV. The CDR3 covers 15 residues. The chain's CDR3 is CASSLARTSFNEQFF. CDR3 DNA: TGTGCCAGCAGCTTAGCCCGGACTAGCTTCAATGAGCAGTTCTTC.

This chain links TRBV5-6 with TRBJ2-4; the D is unclear. Germline V gene lookup returns CDR1 SGHDT and CDR2 YYEEEE. The germline V and J ends were trimmed by 0 bases and 6 bases, with 22 bases remaining between them. The CDR3 has 18 amino acids. CDR3 in DNA: TGTGCCAGCAGCTTGGGGGTTAGTCCCCCAATCGCCGGAAACATTCAGTACTTC. This encodes CASSLGVSPPIAGNIQYF.

This clone has a single count. V gene TRBV27 combines with J gene TRBJ2-1; 8 bases line up with TRBD1. The CDR3 is 16 amino acids. Germline assignment: CDR1 MNHEY and CDR2 SMNVEV (reference sequence). V trimming: 10 bases; J trimming: 8 bases; junction bases outside the gene matches: 19. The DNA of the CDR3 is TGTGCCACCAAGTTTACCCCCTCCGGACAGGGATATGAGCAGTTCTTC. Protein: CATKFTPSGQGYEQFF.

A remark on this clone: The limits of the CDR3 on the DNA are not certain, so only TCRdb's listed CDR3 is given. The CDR3 is CASSKVGDGAYEQYF. The chain links TRBV21-1 to TRBJ2-7. TRBV21-1 is marked as a pseudogene. The CDR3 contains 15 residues when both ends are counted.

This chain connects TRBV19 to TRBJ2-4, with 11 bases identical to TRBD1. Looked up from germline, CDR1 is LNHDA and CDR2 is SQIVND (reference sequence). This CDR3 is 16 amino acids long. After removal of 3 bases from V and 7 bases from J, the junction contained 8 bases not matched to a gene. CDR3 loop: CASSIPGQGEWNIQYF. The CDR3 DNA reads TGTGCCAGTAGTATCCCGGGACAGGGGGAGTGGAACATTCAGTACTTC.

The gene calls are TRBV18 and TRBJ2-7; D remains ambiguous. CDR1 and CDR2 (germline): KGHSH, LQKENI. V was pared by 3 bases and J by 3 bases, with 12 bases between. The CDR3 sequence is 14 residues long. The CDR3 DNA reads as TGTGCCAGCTCACCGCCAGGCTTAAGCTACGAGCAGTACTTC. Its protein is CASSPPGLSYEQYF.

This clone was recorded once. The chain carries TRBV11-1 and TRBJ1-1; D is unclear. V lost 2 bases, J lost 2 bases, and 6 bases lay in between. This CDR3 contains 13 residues. CDR1 is SGHAT and CDR2 is FQDESV in the germline V gene (reference sequence). CDR3 amino acids: CASSLKSNTEAFF. As DNA, the CDR3 is TGTGCCAGCAGCTTAAAGAGTAACACTGAAGCTTTCTTT.

CDR3 loop: CASSQLKDTGELFF. As DNA, the CDR3 is TGTGCCAGCAGCCAATTAAAGGACACCGGGGAGCTGTTTTTT. The V call is TRBV16, the J call TRBJ2-2; D is uncertain. The CDR3 sequence is 14 residues long. In germline, CDR1 is KGHSY, CDR2 FQNENV. Trimming pared 1 base from V and 3 bases from J, leaving 6 bases between.

The V call is TRBV28, the J call TRBJ2-3, with D perhaps TRBD2 (6 bases). Trimming pared 6 bases from V and 3 bases from J, leaving 22 bases between. This CDR3 is 17 amino acids long. Germline lookup yields CDR1 MDHEN and CDR2 SYDVKM. The CDR3 protein is CASSPYAGGMRTDTQYF. The CDR3 DNA follows: TGTGCCAGCAGCCCTTATGCTGGCGGGATGAGGACAGATACGCAGTATTTT.

The chain couples TRBV18 to TRBJ2-7; D gene unclear. Germline V gene sequence: CDR1 KGHSH, CDR2 LQKENI. V dropped 2 bases and J dropped 6 bases, with 11 bases sitting between them. The CDR3 length is 13 residues. CDR3 loop: CASSPYKVGEQYF. The CDR3 DNA reads TGTGCCAGCTCACCATATAAGGTGGGCGAGCAGTACTTC.

The J gene is TRBJ1-2, the V gene TRBV30; D remains ambiguous. Trimming cost V 4 bases and J 5 bases, with 17 bases left between them. Per germline, CDR1 GTSNPN and CDR2 SVGIG (reference sequence). The CDR3 sequence is 14 residues long. The CDR3 DNA sequence: TGTGCCTGGAATATGTGGAGACGGGCTTATGGCTACACCTTC. This sequence encodes CAWNMWRRAYGYTF.

The sample holds a few counts of this clone. The chain uses TRBV7-6 and TRBJ2-7, with TRBD2 as a possible D gene (6 bases). This CDR3 has 13 amino acids. Germline CDR1 and CDR2: SGHVS and FNYEAQ. Trimming took off 8 bases at V and 5 bases at J, with 16 bases between the two ends. DNA for the CDR3: TGTGCCAGCGCACCGGGAGATAGGGACGAGCAGTACTTC. Its translation: CASAPGDRDEQYF. Using reference TRBV7-6 and TRBJ2-7 for the parts outside the CDR3, the full variable domain is GAGVSQSPRYKVTKRGQDVALRCDPISGHVSLYWYRQALGQGPEFLTYFNYEAQQDKSGLPNDRFSAERPEGSISTLTIQRTEQRDSAMYRCASAPGDRDEQYFGPGTRLTVT.

The V call is TRBV27, the J call TRBJ2-2; D is undetermined. Germline V gene data show CDR1 as MNHEY and CDR2 as SMNVEV (reference sequence). The CDR3 is 15 residues long. Between the trimmed V and J ends, which lost 6 bases and 1 base, there was a span of 12 bases. As DNA, the CDR3 is TGTGCCAGCAGCGATACAGAGATGAACACCGGGGAGCTGTTTTTT. It yields the protein CASSDTEMNTGELFF.

This clone was observed once. The chain is built from TRBV6-5 and TRBJ2-6; D gene unclear. Trimming pared 4 bases from V and 0 bases from J, leaving 7 bases between. From germline, CDR1 is MNHEY and CDR2 SVGAGI. CDR3 size: 15 residues. The CDR3: CASSSDYSGANVLTF. CDR3 sequence (DNA): TGTGCCAGCAGTTCCGATTACTCTGGGGCCAACGTCCTGACTTTC.